This passage covers 20 T cell receptor beta chains from one sample sequenced in a study of T cells in Graves' hyperthyroidism and ophthalmopathy. Amplified regions were TCR beta CDR3 sequences from RNA transcripts. The HTBI primer set drove a first-round RT-PCR of the TCR CDR3. Via MiXCR, TCRdb re-called the multiplex PCR reads, giving one row per CDR3 protein. The repertoire holds more than 300,000 distinct CDR3 sequences, with around 20% as singletons. Specimen: blood. These receptors originate from a man younger than 35 with Graves' ophthalmopathy.

This clonotype has a count of ten or more. V and J are TRBV5-5 and TRBJ1-1; D gene uncertain. V dropped 5 bases and J dropped 7 bases, with 15 bases sitting between them. Germline loops: CDR1 SGHKS, CDR2 YYEKEE (reference sequence). The CDR3 consists of 13 residues. CDR3 loop: CASRTGRRVEAFF. Written as DNA, the CDR3 is TGTGCCAGCAGAACCGGGAGACGGGTTGAAGCTTTCTTT.

The chain couples TRBV2 to TRBJ2-1, with D possibly being TRBD2 (5 bases). The V and J ends lost 6 bases and 0 bases respectively, with 15 bases between them. CDR3 length: 16 amino acids. Germline-derived CDR1 and CDR2 are SNHLY and FYNNEI. CDR3 in DNA: TGTGCCAGCAGCCCCTCGAGGGCACGCTCCTACAATGAGCAGTTCTTC. Translating gives CASSPSRARSYNEQFF.

This chain uses TRBV7-2 with TRBJ2-1; tentatively, D is TRBD1 or TRBD2 (6 bases each). Germline CDR1 is SGHTA and CDR2 is FQGNSA. The CDR3 consists of 13 residues. Trimming left V 0 bases short and J 15 bases short, with 15 bases between. The DNA for the CDR3 is TGTGCCAGCAGCTTAGCCAGTGGGGGGCTGGTGTTCTTC. Its translation is CASSLASGGLVFF.

This clonotype has only a few counts. CDR3 sequence: CASSDTGQGNIQYF. CDR3 DNA sequence: TGTGCCAGCAGTGACACAGGGCAGGGAAACATTCAGTACTTC. V and J are TRBV6-1 and TRBJ2-4, with D perhaps TRBD1 (6 bases). This CDR3 is 14 amino acids long. V was trimmed by 3 bases and J by 6 bases, leaving 12 bases between them. The germline V gene encodes CDR1 MNHNS and CDR2 SASEGT.

The chain links TRBV6-5 to TRBJ2-7; no firm D call. CDR1 and CDR2 from the germline V gene are MNHEY and SVGAGI. There are 15 residues in the CDR3. V lost 0 bases to trimming and J lost 0 bases, with 9 bases between them. The CDR3 protein is CASSYSGQASYEQYF. CDR3 sequence (DNA): TGTGCCAGCAGTTACTCCGGGCAAGCCTCCTACGAGCAGTACTTC.

Comments on this clonotype: A read error is possible here, since a much larger clone lies one base away. The chain carries TRBV15 and TRBJ2-1, with 7 positions matching TRBD1. The germline V gene encodes CDR1 LNHNV and CDR2 YYDKDF (reference sequence). The CDR3 is made up of 16 amino acids. The CDR3 DNA reads as TGTGTCACCAGCAGAGGCCGGGACAGACCCAACAATGAGCAGTTCTTC. Protein sequence: CVTSRGRDRPNNEQFF.

This clonotype was seen a handful of times. V is TRBV6-1 and J is TRBJ2-7; D not certain. This CDR3 is 10 amino acids long. Trimming took off 6 bases at V and 7 bases at J, with 7 bases between the two ends. The germline V gene encodes CDR1 MNHNS and CDR2 SASEGT. CDR3 DNA sequence: TGTGCCAGCAGCTTGGGGGAGCAGTACTTC. Translated, it gives CASSLGEQYF.

This clonotype was recorded at least ten times. The chain links TRBV20-1 to TRBJ2-3; 8 positions match TRBD1. Losses at the gene ends were 3 bases for V and 5 bases for J; bases not matched to a gene: 10. CDR1 and CDR2 (germline): DFQATT, SNEGSKA (reference sequence). The CDR3 consists of 15 residues. CDR3 residues: CSASGRTGNIDTQYF. The CDR3 bases are TGCAGTGCTAGCGGCCGGACAGGGAACATAGATACGCAGTATTTT.

The chain uses TRBV28 and TRBJ2-7; 7 bases are a match to TRBD2. The CDR3 has 13 amino acids. V lost 5 bases, J lost 6 bases, and 7 bases stayed unmatched. Germline CDR1 reads MDHEN; CDR2 reads SYDVKM. Written as DNA, the CDR3 is TGTGCCAGCAGTGGCAGACTAGCTTTCGAGCAGTACTTC. This codes for CASSGRLAFEQYF.

This clonotype was detected many times. The chain uses TRBV28 and TRBJ2-7, with D tentatively TRBD1 (5 bases). This CDR3 region has 14 residues. Trimming pared 4 bases from V and 3 bases from J, leaving 13 bases between. Germline-derived CDR1 and CDR2 are MDHEN and SYDVKM. The CDR3 region is CASSYPRRGYEQYF. CDR3 in DNA: TGTGCCAGCAGTTACCCAAGAAGGGGCTACGAGCAGTACTTC.

J is TRBJ1-2 and V is TRBV27, with D perhaps matching TRBD1 (5 bases). The CDR3 covers 13 residues. Germline assignment: CDR1 MNHEY and CDR2 SMNVEV (reference sequence). V gave up 4 bases and J gave up 4 bases, with 10 bases separating them. CDR3 amino acids: CASSYRGIYGYTF. In nucleotides, the CDR3 is TGTGCCAGCAGTTATCGGGGCATCTATGGCTACACCTTC.

This clonotype was seen ten or more times. The chain employs TRBV6-5 and TRBJ2-5; D may be TRBD1 (5 bases). Looked up from germline, CDR1 is MNHEY and CDR2 is SVGAGI. V dropped 0 bases and J dropped 0 bases, with 8 bases sitting between them. The CDR3 is 15 residues long. In nucleotides, the CDR3 is TGTGCCAGCAGTTACTCGCAGGGTTACCAAGAGACCCAGTACTTC. Protein product: CASSYSQGYQETQYF.

This clonotype was found a few times. This rearrangement joins TRBV24-1 to TRBJ2-5, with 9 bases matching TRBD2. The V gene end was trimmed by 1 base and the J gene end by 5 bases; junction bases not matched to a gene: 4. Germline V CDR1 and CDR2: KGHDR, SFDVKD. This CDR3 has 15 residues. The CDR3 protein is CATSDFIAGVETQYF. CDR3 nucleotides: TGTGCCACCAGTGATTTCATAGCGGGGGTTGAGACCCAGTACTTC.

This chain connects TRBV3-1 to TRBJ1-1; D gene ambiguous. Trimming cost V 1 base and J 0 bases, with 9 bases left between them. In germline, CDR1 is LGHDT, CDR2 YNNKEL (reference sequence). The CDR3 loop spans 15 amino acids. CDR3: CASSQVRRMNTEAFF. Written as DNA, the CDR3 is TGTGCCAGCAGCCAAGTCAGGAGGATGAACACTGAAGCTTTCTTT.

The chain links TRBV2 to TRBJ1-1; perhaps TRBD1 as D (5 bases). Trimming shortened V by 6 bases and J by 4 bases, and 15 bases separated the two germline ends. Germline values: CDR1 SNHLY, CDR2 FYNNEI. This CDR3 spans 14 amino acids. The DNA of the CDR3 is TGTGCCAGCAGCGCCCCCGCGGGGGGCACTGAAGCTTTCTTT. Its translation is CASSAPAGGTEAFF.

This clonotype came up many times. The chain links TRBV7-2 to TRBJ2-2; 9 bases fit TRBD2. Germline CDR1 and CDR2: SGHTA and FQGNSA. The V segment lost 4 bases and the J segment 2 bases; nucleotides outside the gene matches: 5. The CDR3 sequence is 16 residues long. This chain's CDR3 is CASSYSGGTNTGELFF. The CDR3 DNA sequence: TGTGCCAGCAGCTACAGCGGGGGGACCAACACCGGGGAGCTGTTTTTT.

In this sample, this clonotype turned up many times. The chain recombines TRBV28 with TRBJ2-5, with D perhaps assigned TRBD1 or TRBD2 (5 bases each). Per the germline V gene, CDR1 is MDHEN and CDR2 is SYDVKM. Trimming stripped 4 bases from V and 4 bases from J, with 13 bases between. The length of the CDR3 is 14 residues. CDR3 in amino acids: CASSYRDATETQYF. In nucleotides, the CDR3 is TGTGCCAGCAGTTACCGGGACGCTACAGAGACCCAGTACTTC.

This CDR3 reads CASSAYSGFRQETQYF. CDR3 coding DNA: TGTGCCAGCAGCGCGTACTCGGGTTTCAGGCAAGAGACCCAGTACTTC. The gene calls are TRBV9 and TRBJ2-5; D is unresolved. Deletions cut 3 bases from V and 2 bases from J, with 17 bases between. The CDR3 runs 16 residues. Germline CDR1 and CDR2: SGDLS and YYNGEE.

CDR3 amino acids: CASSQERADRRKYF. The DNA for the CDR3 is TGCGCCAGCAGCCAAGAGCGGGCTGACAGGAGGAAGTACTTC. The V call is TRBV4-1, the J call TRBJ2-5; D perhaps matches TRBD1 (6 bases). Trimming pared 0 bases from V and 12 bases from J, leaving 17 bases between. CDR1 is MGHRA, CDR2 YSYEKL, per germline. This CDR3 has 14 residues.

This rearrangement joins TRBV12-3 or TRBV12-4 to TRBJ2-5; 10 nucleotides match TRBD2. CDR3 length equals 16 residues. The trim removed 1 base at V and 4 bases at J, leaving 6 bases unmatched. The CDR3 DNA reads as TGTGCCAGCAGTTTAGAACTAGCGGGGACTCGAGAGACCCAGTACTTC. The encoded protein is CASSLELAGTRETQYF.